This TCR beta chain was captured by sequencing in a study of blood T cells in healthy people across ages. Study outcomes and limitations: A strong correlation was seen between TCR beta diversity and naive T cell percentage. Donors of long life had a larger count of naive CD4+ cells and greater diversity than aged donors. Roughly linear age-related decline in beta diversity appeared, significant by age about 37.

This CDR3 is 18 amino acids long. Trimming at V came to 0 bases and at J to 5 bases, leaving 11 bases not matched to a gene. Looked up from germline, CDR1 is MNHNS and CDR2 is SASEGT. This clonotype has only a few counts. As yet, its antigen is unknown. The use of a sample-barcoded 5' primer and a J-beta primer mix characterized a second PCR of roughly 7 to 11 cycles. With 12 random nucleotides, a template-switch adaptor tagged each individual cDNA molecule. One entry per CDR3 protein, called by TCRdb with MiXCR from the 5' RACE reads. Of more than 650,000 distinct CDR3 sequences in the sample, 20% to 25% are singletons; the top ten hold under 25%.

The sample was blood. The sequence was collected from a man between 65 and 85 years old in good health. This chain uses TRBV6-1 with TRBJ2-5; 11 bases match TRBD2. Written as DNA, the CDR3 is TGTGCCAGCAGTGAAGCCCCCCCGCGGGCTAGCGGGGGGGAGACCCAGTACTTC. Translating it yields CASSEAPPRASGGETQYF.